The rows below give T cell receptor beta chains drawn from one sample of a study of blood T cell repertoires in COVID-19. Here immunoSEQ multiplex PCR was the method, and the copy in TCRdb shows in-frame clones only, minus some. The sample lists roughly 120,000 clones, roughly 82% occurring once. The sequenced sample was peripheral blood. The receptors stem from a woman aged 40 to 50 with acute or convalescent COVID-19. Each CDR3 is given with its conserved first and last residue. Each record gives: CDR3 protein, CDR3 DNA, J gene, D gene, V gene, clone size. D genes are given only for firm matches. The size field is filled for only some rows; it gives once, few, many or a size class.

CASSASAGIGFKQYF,TGTGCCAGCAGCGCATCGGCAGGGATTGGATTTAAGCAGTACTTC,TRBJ2-7,.,TRBV9,.
CASSEVPGLASYEQYF,TGTGCCAGTAGCGAAGTCCCGGGACTAGCTTCCTACGAGCAGTACTTC,TRBJ2-7,TRBD2,TRBV19,.
CASSPLYTQNTEAFF,TGTGCCAGCAGCCCCCTTTACACCCAGAACACTGAAGCTTTCTTT,TRBJ1-1,.,TRBV6-5,.
CASSQLAGQETQYF,TGTGCCAGCAGCCAGTTAGCGGGGCAAGAGACCCAGTACTTC,TRBJ2-5,TRBD2,TRBV3-1/TRBV3-2,.
CASRPATGANTEAFF,TGTGCCAGCAGACCTGCTACAGGGGCCAACACTGAAGCTTTCTTT,TRBJ1-1,TRBD1,TRBV7-2,.
CASSLGTGKSSYEQYF,TGTGCCAGCTCATTAGGGACAGGGAAAAGCTCCTACGAGCAGTACTTC,TRBJ2-7,TRBD1,TRBV18,.
CASSPLIAGVGFSEQYF,TGTGCCAGCAGCCCTCTGATAGCGGGGGTTGGTTTTTCCGAGCAGTACTTC,TRBJ2-7,TRBD2,TRBV9,few
CASSLGGSSYEQYF,TGTGCCAGCAGCTTAGGTGGCAGCTCCTACGAGCAGTACTTC,TRBJ2-7,.,TRBV11-3,.
CASNPKGRGTNYEQYF,TGTGCCAGCAACCCGAAGGGGCGGGGGACAAACTACGAGCAGTACTTC,TRBJ2-7,.,TRBV5-6,.
CSVRQGDLAFF,TGCAGCGTCCGACAGGGAGATTTGGCCTTCTTC,TRBJ1-2,TRBD1,TRBV29-1,.
CASSSSAGVAEAFF,TGCGCCAGCAGCTCCTCAGCGGGGGTAGCTGAAGCTTTCTTT,TRBJ1-1,.,TRBV5-1,.
CASSGDTANTEAFF,TGTGCCAGCAGCGGCGACACTGCGAACACTGAAGCTTTCTTT,TRBJ1-1,.,TRBV7-2,.
CASNGQGNQPQHF,TGTGCCAGCAACGGACAGGGCAATCAGCCCCAGCATTTT,TRBJ1-5,TRBD1,TRBV5-8,.
CASSLDRATYGYTF,TGTGCCAGCAGCTTAGACAGGGCTACCTATGGCTACACCTTC,TRBJ1-2,.,TRBV11-2,.
CASSESGGVYYGYTF,TGTGCCAGCAGTGAATCAGGGGGCGTTTACTATGGCTACACCTTC,TRBJ1-2,TRBD1,TRBV6-1,.
CASSESGGMNTEAFF,TGTGCCAGCAGCGAATCAGGGGGTATGAACACTGAAGCTTTCTTT,TRBJ1-1,TRBD1,TRBV9,.
CASSDRVSEQYF,TGTGCCAGCAGTGACAGGGTCTCCGAGCAGTACTTC,TRBJ2-7,.,TRBV6-1,.
CASSLRYEQYF,TGTGCCAGCAGCTTGCGCTACGAGCAGTACTTC,TRBJ2-7,.,TRBV7-9,.
CASSLRDRRSSNQPQHF,TGTGCCAGCAGCTTAAGGGACAGAAGGTCTAGCAATCAGCCCCAGCATTTT,TRBJ1-5,TRBD1,TRBV7-8,.
CASSPLRSRDNTEAFF,TGTGCCAGCTCACCACTTAGGTCCAGGGATAACACTGAAGCTTTCTTT,TRBJ1-1,.,TRBV18,.
CASSRGSVEPQHF,TGTGCCAGCAGTAGGGGCTCCGTAGAGCCCCAGCATTTT,TRBJ1-5,.,TRBV6-5,.
CASSPDGTDYNYGYTF,TGTGCCAGTAGTCCTGACGGGACAGACTATAACTATGGCTACACCTTC,TRBJ1-2,TRBD1,TRBV19,once
CASSDGRPTDTQYF,TGCGCCAGCAGCGACGGGAGGCCCACAGATACGCAGTATTTT,TRBJ2-3,TRBD2,TRBV5-1,few
CASSWADSPEKLFF,TGTGCCAGCAGTTGGGCGGACAGCCCCGAAAAACTGTTTTTT,TRBJ1-4,.,TRBV6-2/TRBV6-3,once
CASSVKLVKNIQYF,TGTGCCAGCAGCGTAAAGCTTGTCAAAAACATTCAGTACTTC,TRBJ2-4,.,TRBV9,.
CASSGSGGPYGEQYF,TGCGCCAGCAGCGGCTCGGGGGGACCCTATGGCGAGCAGTACTTC,TRBJ2-7,TRBD2,TRBV5-1,.
CASSELPYEQYF,TGTGCCAGCAGCGAGCTCCCCTACGAGCAGTACTTC,TRBJ2-7,.,TRBV2,.
CASTATPGDTGELFF,TGTGCCAGCACCGCGACCCCCGGGGACACCGGGGAGCTGTTTTTT,TRBJ2-2,.,TRBV7-9,.
CASRVTTDYEQYF,TGTGCCAGCAGGGTGACGACAGACTACGAGCAGTACTTC,TRBJ2-7,.,TRBV6-5,.
CASSQGPSGGAGQDTQYF,TGCGCCAGCAGCCAAGGTCCGAGCGGGGGGGCCGGGCAAGATACGCAGTATTTT,TRBJ2-3,TRBD2,TRBV4-1,.
CASSLKGQGGTGELFF,TGTGCCAGCAGCCTCAAGGGCCAGGGAGGGACCGGGGAGCTGTTTTTT,TRBJ2-2,TRBD2,TRBV7-6,.
CASSLTGSVDEQFF,TGCGCCAGCAGCTTAACGGGTTCCGTCGATGAGCAGTTCTTC,TRBJ2-1,.,TRBV5-1,.
CATSRGGGRDNEQFF,TGTGCCACCAGCAGAGGCGGGGGGCGGGACAATGAGCAGTTCTTC,TRBJ2-1,TRBD2,TRBV15,.
CASSIGEYSNQPQHF,TGTGCCAGTAGTATCGGAGAGTATAGCAATCAGCCCCAGCATTTT,TRBJ1-5,.,TRBV19,.
CASSPEAGFAGNQPQHF,TGTGCCAGCAGCCCAGAGGCGGGATTTGCCGGCAATCAGCCCCAGCATTTT,TRBJ1-5,.,TRBV7-2,.
CASRKQGPTEAFF,TGTGCCAGCAGGAAACAGGGGCCCACTGAAGCTTTCTTT,TRBJ1-1,TRBD1,TRBV6-5,.
CASSISWRGTGELFF,TGTGCCAGTAGTATATCGTGGAGGGGCACCGGGGAGCTGTTTTTT,TRBJ2-2,.,TRBV19,.
CASSRDRGLNSPLHF,TGTGCCAGCAGCAGAGACAGGGGTCTCAATTCACCCCTCCACTTT,TRBJ1-6,TRBD1,TRBV6-6,.
CASSARQGGVAEPQHF,TGTGCCAGCAGCGCTAGACAGGGGGGCGTTGCGGAGCCCCAGCATTTT,TRBJ1-5,TRBD1,TRBV7-2,.
CASSVMLERGAHEQFF,TGTGCCAGCAGCGTGATGTTAGAGCGGGGGGCTCATGAGCAGTTCTTC,TRBJ2-1,TRBD2,TRBV9,.
CASSFGGARETQYF,TGTGCCAGCAGTTTTGGAGGGGCCCGGGAGACCCAGTACTTC,TRBJ2-5,.,TRBV28,.
CASSPEEGIGEQYF,TGTGCCAGCAGTCCGGAGGAAGGGATCGGGGAGCAGTACTTC,TRBJ2-7,.,TRBV6-4,few
CASSGGDRYNEQFF,TGTGCCAGCAGCGGGGGGGACCGCTACAATGAGCAGTTCTTC,TRBJ2-1,TRBD2,TRBV5-5,.
CASSEWGGGTDTQYF,TGTGCCAGCAGTGAATGGGGCGGGGGAACAGATACGCAGTATTTT,TRBJ2-3,TRBD2,TRBV2,.
CASKPLGISSGANVLTF,TGTGCCAGCAAACCCCTCGGGATTTCCTCTGGGGCCAACGTCCTGACTTTC,TRBJ2-6,.,TRBV19,.
CASSPSSGNTIYF,TGTGCCAGCTCACCGAGCTCTGGAAACACCATATATTTT,TRBJ1-3,.,TRBV18,once
CASSRGGTGELFF,TGTGCCAGCTCCCGAGGGGGAACCGGGGAGCTGTTTTTT,TRBJ2-2,.,TRBV7-2,.
CASSETGMNTEAFF,TGTGCCAGCAGCGAGACAGGGATGAACACTGAAGCTTTCTTT,TRBJ1-1,TRBD1,TRBV7-9,.
CASSHPGQDLRGSYEQYF,TGCGCCAGCAGCCATCCGGGACAGGATCTCCGGGGCTCCTACGAGCAGTACTTC,TRBJ2-7,TRBD1,TRBV4-1,once
CASSLAGTSGAYEQYF,TGTGCCAGCAGCTTAGCAGGTACTAGCGGGGCCTACGAGCAGTACTTC,TRBJ2-7,TRBD2,TRBV11-3,.
CASSYGGPLAKNIQYF,TGTGCCAGCAGTTACGGTGGGCCTCTAGCCAAAAACATTCAGTACTTC,TRBJ2-4,.,TRBV6-6,.
CAWTSRSEQYF,TGTGCCTGGACCTCTAGGAGCGAGCAGTACTTC,TRBJ2-7,.,TRBV30,.
CASSSGTARGYTF,TGTGCCAGCAGTTCGGGGACTGCGCGAGGCTACACCTTC,TRBJ1-2,.,TRBV6-5,.
CASSEGGRGAFF,TGTGCCAGCAGTGAAGGAGGGCGCGGAGCTTTCTTT,TRBJ1-1,.,TRBV6-1,.